This TCR beta chain was identified in a study of T cell responses to AZD1222 COVID-19 vaccine. Comment on this clone: What it binds is unknown.

Study results and caveats: Samples come after the peak T cell response, not at day 14. Close to half of all spike-specific TCRs reportedly target regions of the variants that are unmutated. Donors in the cohort were predominantly white British and more often female, and clonal diversity was possibly underestimated.

Sequencing was performed with immunoSEQ multiplex PCR; in TCRdb, only in-frame clones are kept and a portion is missing. The sample includes roughly 180,000 clones, roughly nine tenths of them seen just once. V lost 2 bases, J lost 3 bases, and 10 bases lay in between. CDR1 and CDR2 from the germline V gene are KGHSH and LQKENI. This CDR3 has 15 residues. This chain connects TRBV18 to TRBJ1-4; D is undetermined. This receptor was identified in an adult who received the AZD1222 COVID-19 vaccine. The sequenced sample was peripheral blood, obtained 28 days after the second AZD1222 dose. The CDR3 DNA reads TGTGCCAGCTCACCAAATTTACAGCCTAATGAAAAACTGTTTTTT. Translated, it gives CASSPNLQPNEKLFF.